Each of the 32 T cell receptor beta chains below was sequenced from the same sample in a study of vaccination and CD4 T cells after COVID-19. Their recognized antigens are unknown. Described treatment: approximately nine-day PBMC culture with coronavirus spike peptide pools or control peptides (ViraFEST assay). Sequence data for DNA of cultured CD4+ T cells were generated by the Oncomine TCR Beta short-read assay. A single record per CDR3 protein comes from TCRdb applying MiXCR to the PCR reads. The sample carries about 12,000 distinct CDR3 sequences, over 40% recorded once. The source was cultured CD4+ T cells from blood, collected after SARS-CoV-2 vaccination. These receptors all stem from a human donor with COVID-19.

The CDR3 loop is CSTRGQGPYEQYF. In nucleotides, the CDR3 is TGCAGTACACGGGGACAGGGCCCCTACGAGCAGTACTTC. The chain is built from TRBV20-1 and TRBJ2-7; 9 bases align to TRBD1. The germline gives CDR1 DFQATT, CDR2 SNEGSKA (reference sequence). The CDR3 has 13 residues. V trimming: 8 bases; J trimming: 2 bases; junction bases outside the gene matches: 7.

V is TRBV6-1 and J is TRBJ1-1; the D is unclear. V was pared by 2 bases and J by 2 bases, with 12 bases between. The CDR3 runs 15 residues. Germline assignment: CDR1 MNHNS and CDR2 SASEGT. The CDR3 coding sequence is TGTGCCAGCAGTGAAAGGGCGCTGGGAAACACTGAAGCTTTCTTT. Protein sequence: CASSERALGNTEAFF.

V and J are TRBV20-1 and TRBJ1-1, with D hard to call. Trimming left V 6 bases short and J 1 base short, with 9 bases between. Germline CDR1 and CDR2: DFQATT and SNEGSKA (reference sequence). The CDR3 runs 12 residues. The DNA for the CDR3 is TGCAGTGCCGCGGCTCCGAACACTGAAGCTTTCTTT. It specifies CSAAAPNTEAFF.

CDR3 in amino acids: CSASPSGGETQYF. In DNA form, the CDR3 reads TGCAGTGCTAGTCCTAGCGGGGGGGAGACCCAGTACTTC. V usage is TRBV20-1 and J usage is TRBJ2-5, with TRBD2 matching 11 bases. The junction had 2 bases not matched to a gene; V was cut back by 3 bases and J by 5 bases. CDR3 length: 13 amino acids. Germline V gene sequence: CDR1 DFQATT, CDR2 SNEGSKA (reference sequence).

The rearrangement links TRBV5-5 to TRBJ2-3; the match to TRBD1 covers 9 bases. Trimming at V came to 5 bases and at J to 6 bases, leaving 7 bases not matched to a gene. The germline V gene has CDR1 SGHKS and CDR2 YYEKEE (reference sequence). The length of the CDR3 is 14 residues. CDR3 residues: CASRSDRGGDTQYF. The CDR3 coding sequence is TGTGCCAGCAGATCTGACAGGGGGGGGGATACGCAGTATTTT.

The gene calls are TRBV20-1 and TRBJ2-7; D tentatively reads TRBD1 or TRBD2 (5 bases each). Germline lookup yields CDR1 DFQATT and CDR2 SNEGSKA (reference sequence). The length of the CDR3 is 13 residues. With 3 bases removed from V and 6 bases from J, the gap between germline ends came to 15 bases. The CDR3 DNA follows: TGCAGTGCTAGTCCCGGGGCCTTGGGCGAGCAGTACTTC. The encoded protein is CSASPGALGEQYF.

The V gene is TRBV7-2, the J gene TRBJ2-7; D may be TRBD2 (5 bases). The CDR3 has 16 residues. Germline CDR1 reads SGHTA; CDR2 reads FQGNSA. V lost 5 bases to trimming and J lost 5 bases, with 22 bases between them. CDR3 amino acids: CASSHVPRGSVHEQYF. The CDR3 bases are TGTGCCAGCAGCCATGTCCCCAGAGGGTCCGTCCACGAGCAGTACTTC.

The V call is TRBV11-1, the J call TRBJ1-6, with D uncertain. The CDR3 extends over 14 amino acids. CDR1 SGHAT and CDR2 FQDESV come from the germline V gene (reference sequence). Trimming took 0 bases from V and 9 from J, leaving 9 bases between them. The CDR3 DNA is TGTGCCAGCAGCTTAGCAGGGTTATCTTCACCCCTCCACTTT. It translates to CASSLAGLSSPLHF.

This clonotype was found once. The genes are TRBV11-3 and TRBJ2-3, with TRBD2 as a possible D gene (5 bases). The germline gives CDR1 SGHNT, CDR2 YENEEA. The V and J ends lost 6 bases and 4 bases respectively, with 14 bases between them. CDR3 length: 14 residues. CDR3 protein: CASRGDGFPDTQYF. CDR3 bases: TGTGCCAGCAGGGGAGACGGATTCCCAGATACGCAGTATTTT.

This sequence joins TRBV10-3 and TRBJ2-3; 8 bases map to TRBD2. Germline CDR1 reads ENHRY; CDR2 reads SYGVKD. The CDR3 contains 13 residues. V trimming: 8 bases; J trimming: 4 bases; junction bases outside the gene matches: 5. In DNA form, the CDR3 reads TGTGCCATCGGGAGAGCGGGGGCAGATACGCAGTATTTT. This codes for CAIGRAGADTQYF.

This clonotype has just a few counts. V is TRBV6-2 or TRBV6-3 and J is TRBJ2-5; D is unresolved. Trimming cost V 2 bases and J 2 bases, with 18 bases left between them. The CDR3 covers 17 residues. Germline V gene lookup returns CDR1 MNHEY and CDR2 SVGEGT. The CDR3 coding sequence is TGTGCCAGCAGTTACCCCTCCCAAGGTGAAGAACAAGAGACCCAGTACTTC. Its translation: CASSYPSQGEEQETQYF.

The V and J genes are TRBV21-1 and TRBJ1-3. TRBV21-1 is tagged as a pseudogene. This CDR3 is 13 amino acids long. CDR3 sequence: CASSARGPNTIYF. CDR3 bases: TGTGCCAGCAGCGCACGGGGCCCCAACACCATATATTTT.

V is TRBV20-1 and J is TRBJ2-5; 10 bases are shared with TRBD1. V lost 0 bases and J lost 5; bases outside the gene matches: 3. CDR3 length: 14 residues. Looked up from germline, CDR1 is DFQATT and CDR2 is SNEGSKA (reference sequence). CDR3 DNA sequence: TGCAGTGCTAGAGAGACAGGGGGCCGGGAGACCCAGTACTTC. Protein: CSARETGGRETQYF.

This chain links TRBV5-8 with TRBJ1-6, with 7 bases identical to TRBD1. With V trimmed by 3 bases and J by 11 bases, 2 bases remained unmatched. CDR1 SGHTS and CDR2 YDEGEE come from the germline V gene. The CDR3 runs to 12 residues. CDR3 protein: CASSWDRPPLHF. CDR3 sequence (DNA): TGTGCCAGCAGCTGGGACAGACCACCCCTCCACTTT.

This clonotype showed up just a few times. DNA of the CDR3: TGTGCCACCAGCAGAGATAGGGAGGGAACCTATGGCTACACCTTC. Its protein product is CATSRDREGTYGYTF. This chain connects TRBV15 to TRBJ1-2; no firm D call. The germline V gene encodes CDR1 LNHNV and CDR2 YYDKDF (reference sequence). The CDR3 covers 15 residues. Trimming cost V 0 bases and J 4 bases, with 12 bases left between them.

Here the CDR3 reads CASAERGFTDTQYF. The CDR3 nucleotides are TGTGCCAGCGCCGAGCGGGGGTTCACAGATACGCAGTATTTT. The V gene is TRBV12-3 or TRBV12-4, the J gene TRBJ2-3, with TRBD2 matching over 8 bases. The V and J ends lost 8 bases and 2 bases, in that order; junction bases with no gene match: 6. CDR3 length: 14 residues.

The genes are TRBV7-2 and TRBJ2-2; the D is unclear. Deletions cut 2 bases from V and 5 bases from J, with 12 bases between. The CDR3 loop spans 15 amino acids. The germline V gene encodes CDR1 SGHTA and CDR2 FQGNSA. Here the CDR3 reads CASSLLSQYTGELFF. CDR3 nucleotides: TGTGCCAGCAGCTTATTATCGCAATATACCGGGGAGCTGTTTTTT.

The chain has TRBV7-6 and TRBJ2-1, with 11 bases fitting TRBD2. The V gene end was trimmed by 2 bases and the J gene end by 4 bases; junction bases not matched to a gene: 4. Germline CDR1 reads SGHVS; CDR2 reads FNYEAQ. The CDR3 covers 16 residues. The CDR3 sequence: CASSLTSGGFYNEQFF. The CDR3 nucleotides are TGTGCCAGCAGCTTAACTAGCGGGGGATTTTACAATGAGCAGTTCTTC.

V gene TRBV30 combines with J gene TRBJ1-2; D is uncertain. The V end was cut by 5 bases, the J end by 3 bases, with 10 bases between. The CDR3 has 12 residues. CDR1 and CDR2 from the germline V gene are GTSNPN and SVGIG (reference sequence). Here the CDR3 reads CAWAGGDYGYTF. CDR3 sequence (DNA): TGTGCCTGGGCCGGCGGGGACTATGGCTACACCTTC.

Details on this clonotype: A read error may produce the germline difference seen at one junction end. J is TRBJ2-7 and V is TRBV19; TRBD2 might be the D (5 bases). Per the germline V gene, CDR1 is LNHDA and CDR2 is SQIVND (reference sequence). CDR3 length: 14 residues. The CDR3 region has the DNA TGTGCCAGTAGAATAGGAGGCATCTCCTACGAGCAGTACTTC. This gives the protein CASRIGGISYEQYF.

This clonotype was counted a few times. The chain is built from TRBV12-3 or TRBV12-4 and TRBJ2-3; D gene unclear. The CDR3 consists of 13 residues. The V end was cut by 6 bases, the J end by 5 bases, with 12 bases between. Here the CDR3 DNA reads TGTGCCAGCAGCGTGGACGATCGAGATACGCAGTATTTT. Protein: CASSVDDRDTQYF.

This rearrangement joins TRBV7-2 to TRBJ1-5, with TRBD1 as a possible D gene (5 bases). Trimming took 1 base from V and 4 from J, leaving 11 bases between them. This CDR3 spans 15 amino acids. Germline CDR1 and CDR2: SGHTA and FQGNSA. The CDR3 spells CASSLEAGLNQPQHF. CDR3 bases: TGTGCCAGCAGCTTAGAGGCAGGGTTGAATCAGCCCCAGCATTTT.

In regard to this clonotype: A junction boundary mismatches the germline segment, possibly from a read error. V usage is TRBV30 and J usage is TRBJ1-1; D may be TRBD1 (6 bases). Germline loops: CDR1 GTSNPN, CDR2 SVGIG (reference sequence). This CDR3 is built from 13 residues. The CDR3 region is CARSTSRGTEAFF. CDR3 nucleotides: TGTGCCCGGAGTACTAGCAGGGGCACTGAAGCTTTCTTT. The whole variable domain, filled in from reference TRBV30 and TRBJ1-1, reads SQTIHQWPATLVQPVGSPLSLECTVEGTSNPNLYWYRQAAGRGLQLLFYSVGIGQISSEVPQNLSASRPQDRQFILSSKKLLLSDSGFYLCARSTSRGTEAFFGQGTRLTVV.

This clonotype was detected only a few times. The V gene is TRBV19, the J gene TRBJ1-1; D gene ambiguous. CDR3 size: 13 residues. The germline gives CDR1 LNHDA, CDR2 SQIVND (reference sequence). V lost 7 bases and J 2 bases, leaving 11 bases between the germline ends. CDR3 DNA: TGTGCCAGTACCTTGTCGTTTAACACTGAAGCTTTCTTT. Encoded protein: CASTLSFNTEAFF.

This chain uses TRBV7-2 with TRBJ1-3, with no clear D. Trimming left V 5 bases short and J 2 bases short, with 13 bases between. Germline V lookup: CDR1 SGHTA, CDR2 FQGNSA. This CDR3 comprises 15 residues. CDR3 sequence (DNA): TGTGCCAGCAGCCCGGCGCCTAGTCCTGGAAACACCATATATTTT. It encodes CASSPAPSPGNTIYF.

As DNA, the CDR3 is TGTGCCATCAGTGATGACCCCGCTCAGCCCCAGCATTTT. Amino acids: CAISDDPAQPQHF. V gene TRBV10-3 combines with J gene TRBJ1-5; D gene unclear. The CDR3 is 13 residues long. Trimming cost V 3 bases and J 6 bases, with 9 bases left between them. CDR1 and CDR2 from the germline V gene are ENHRY and SYGVKD.

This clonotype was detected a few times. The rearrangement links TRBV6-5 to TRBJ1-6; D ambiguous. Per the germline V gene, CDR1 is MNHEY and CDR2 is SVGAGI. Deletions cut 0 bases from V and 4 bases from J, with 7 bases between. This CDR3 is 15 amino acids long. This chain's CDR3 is CASSYSKGYNSPLHF. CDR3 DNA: TGTGCCAGCAGTTACTCGAAGGGTTATAATTCACCCCTCCACTTT.

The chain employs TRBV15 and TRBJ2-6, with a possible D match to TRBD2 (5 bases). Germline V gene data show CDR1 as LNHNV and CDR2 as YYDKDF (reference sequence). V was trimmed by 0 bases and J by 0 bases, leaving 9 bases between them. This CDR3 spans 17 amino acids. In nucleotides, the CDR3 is TGTGCCACCAGCAGAGATCCGGGGAGCTCTGGGGCCAACGTCCTGACTTTC. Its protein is CATSRDPGSSGANVLTF.

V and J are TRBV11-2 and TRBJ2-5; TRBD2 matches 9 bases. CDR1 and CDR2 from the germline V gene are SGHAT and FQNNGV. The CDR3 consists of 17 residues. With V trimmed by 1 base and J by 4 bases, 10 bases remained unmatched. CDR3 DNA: TGTGCCAGCAGCTTAGGTAGCGGGGGTCTTTACGCAGAGACCCAGTACTTC. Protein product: CASSLGSGGLYAETQYF.

The CDR3 is CSARDGRKNSPLHF. CDR3 nucleotide sequence: TGCAGTGCACGGGACGGCCGCAAAAATTCACCCCTCCACTTT. The rearrangement uses TRBV20-1 and TRBJ1-6, with TRBD1 as a possible D gene (5 bases). Germline values: CDR1 DFQATT, CDR2 SNEGSKA (reference sequence). Trimming shortened V by 6 bases and J by 7 bases, and 16 bases separated the two germline ends. The CDR3 length is 14 residues.

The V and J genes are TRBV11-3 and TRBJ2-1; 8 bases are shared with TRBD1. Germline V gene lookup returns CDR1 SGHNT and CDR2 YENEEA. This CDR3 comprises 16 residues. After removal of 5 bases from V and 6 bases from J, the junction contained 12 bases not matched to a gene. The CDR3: CASSTGDRGLANEQFF. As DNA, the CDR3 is TGTGCCAGCAGCACAGGAGACAGGGGCCTTGCCAATGAGCAGTTCTTC.

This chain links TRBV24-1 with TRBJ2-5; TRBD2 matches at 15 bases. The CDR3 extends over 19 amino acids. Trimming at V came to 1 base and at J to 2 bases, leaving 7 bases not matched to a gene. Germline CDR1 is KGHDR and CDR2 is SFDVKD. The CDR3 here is CATSDFGTSGGSRQETQYF. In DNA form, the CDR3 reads TGTGCCACCAGTGATTTCGGGACTAGCGGGGGGAGTCGTCAAGAGACCCAGTACTTC.